This is a list of T cell receptor beta chains from one sample in a study of response to subunit inactivated influenza vaccine. TCRdb reanalysed the RT-PCR reads using MiXCR and keeps one entry per CDR3 protein. The sample comprises about 540,000 distinct CDR3 sequences, around 21% of which are singletons, and approximately 3% rests with the top ten. These data were also reused for a study on T cells expressing NK-cell markers.

This sample comprised CD4+ T cells sorted from PBMCs, obtained 12 days after vaccination. The receptors here all came from a man aged 50 to 60 who received an inactivated influenza vaccine. Each CDR3 is given with its conserved first and last residue. Each record gives: clone size, J gene, V gene, D gene, CDR3 protein, CDR3 DNA. A D gene is named only where the DNA matches it firmly. Clone size is given for some rows only: seen once, a few or many times, or a class if the clone is expanded.

>few|TRBJ1-6|TRBV14|NA
CASSHDQITPLHF
TGTGCCAGCAGCCATGACCAGATCACACCCCTCCACTTT
>few|TRBJ2-5|TRBV7-9|NA
CASSLLTGGPETQYF
TGTGCCAGCAGCTTACTTACGGGGGGCCCAGAGACCCAGTACTTC
>many|TRBJ1-1|TRBV6-5|NA
CASSYSGGNTEAFF
TGTGCCAGCAGTTACAGCGGTGGGAACACTGAAGCTTTCTTT
>few|TRBJ2-1|TRBV5-1|NA
CASSPGSGSSYNEQFF
TGCGCCAGCAGCCCCGGGTCGGGGAGCTCCTACAATGAGCAGTTCTTC
>many|TRBJ1-5|TRBV5-5|NA
CASSFLSGDSNQPQHF
TGTGCCAGCAGTTTTTTGTCGGGGGATAGCAATCAGCCCCAGCATTTT
>NA|TRBJ2-3|TRBV5-1|TRBD2
CASSPGSSGGSDTQYF
TGCGCCAGCAGCCCAGGATCTAGCGGGGGCTCAGATACGCAGTATTTT
>few|TRBJ2-2|TRBV5-4|TRBD1
CASRGQGSNTGELFF
TGTGCCAGCAGGGGACAGGGATCGAACACCGGGGAGCTGTTTTTT
>NA|TRBJ1-2|TRBV18|NA
CASSPGQTDVHGYTF
TGTGCCAGCTCACCGGGACAAACCGACGTTCATGGCTACACCTTC
>NA|TRBJ1-1|TRBV7-9|TRBD1
CASSWDRGFEAFF
TGTGCCAGCAGCTGGGACAGGGGATTTGAAGCTTTCTTT
>NA|TRBJ2-3|TRBV7-2|NA
CASSLVFMADTQYF
TGTGCCAGCAGCTTAGTTTTTATGGCAGATACGCAGTATTTT
>NA|TRBJ2-2|TRBV15|NA
CATSRVSGELFF
TGTGCCACCAGCAGAGTGAGCGGGGAGCTGTTTTTT
>NA|TRBJ2-2|TRBV6-1|TRBD1
CASSSRDRAFGELFF
TGTGCCAGCAGTAGCCGGGACAGGGCGTTCGGGGAGCTGTTTTTT
>many|TRBJ1-2|TRBV6-5|NA
CASSYGAANYGYTF
TGTGCCAGCAGTTACGGGGCCGCTAACTATGGCTACACCTTC
>few|TRBJ2-3|TRBV20-1|NA
CSARTGITTDTQYF
TGCAGTGCTAGGACGGGAATCACCACAGATACGCAGTATTTT
>NA|TRBJ2-7|TRBV5-6|NA
CASSLGISYEQYF
TGTGCCAGCAGCTTGGGCATCTCCTACGAGCAGTACTTC
>few|TRBJ2-7|TRBV7-2|TRBD2
CASSPRLAGGPTYF
TGTGCCAGCAGCCCGAGACTAGCGGGAGGGCCTACATACTTC
>few|TRBJ2-7|TRBV6-2/TRBV6-3|NA
CASRNGQTLASQYF
TGTGCCAGCAGAAACGGACAGACGCTGGCCTCGCAGTACTTC
>NA|TRBJ1-6|TRBV28|TRBD1
CASRRDSTNSPLHF
TGTGCCAGCAGGCGGGACAGTACCAATTCACCCCTCCACTTT
>few|TRBJ2-7|TRBV24-1|TRBD2
CATSDGGLAGIYEQYF
TGTGCCACCAGTGACGGGGGACTAGCGGGAATCTACGAGCAGTACTTC
>NA|TRBJ2-7|TRBV20-1|NA
CSAAFGAKQYF
TGCAGTGCCGCATTCGGGGCGAAGCAGTACTTC
>NA|TRBJ2-7|TRBV5-1|NA
CASSLFRDPLDRYEQYF
TGCGCCAGCAGCTTATTCCGGGACCCGCTCGATCGCTACGAGCAGTACTTC
>NA|TRBJ1-6|TRBV7-9|TRBD1
CASSTHRGRNSPLHF
TGTGCCAGCAGCACACACAGGGGCCGCAATTCACCCCTCCACTTT
>few|TRBJ2-5|TRBV15|NA
CATSSTAQETQYF
TGTGCCACCAGCAGCACAGCTCAAGAGACCCAGTACTTC
>few|TRBJ1-2|TRBV29-1|TRBD1
CSVEDWTGTNYGYTF
TGCAGCGTTGAAGATTGGACAGGGACGAACTATGGCTACACCTTC
>NA|TRBJ2-2|TRBV6-1|NA
CASRGQGYTGELFF
TGTGCCAGCAGGGGCCAGGGGTACACCGGGGAGCTGTTTTTT
>NA|TRBJ2-7|TRBV7-2|TRBD2
CASSLVATSGSAYEQYF
TGTGCCAGCAGCTTAGTGGCCACTAGCGGGAGTGCCTACGAGCAGTACTTC
>few|TRBJ2-1|TRBV7-3|TRBD2
CASSLGIGLAGVNEQFF
TGTGCCAGCAGCTTAGGTATTGGACTAGCGGGAGTCAATGAGCAGTTCTTC
>many|TRBJ1-5|TRBV28|NA
CASSFDSNQPQHF
TGTGCCAGCAGTTTCGATAGCAATCAGCCCCAGCATTTT
>NA|TRBJ1-5|TRBV4-3|NA
CASSQDILGSNQPQHF
TGCGCCAGCAGCCAAGATATCCTGGGCAGCAATCAGCCCCAGCATTTT
>NA|TRBJ2-5|TRBV7-6|TRBD2
CASSSSGGGETQYF
TGTGCCAGCAGCTCTAGCGGGGGGGGAGAGACCCAGTACTTC
>NA|TRBJ2-5|TRBV12-3/TRBV12-4|TRBD2
CASSPTSGRETQYF
TGTGCCAGCAGCCCCACTAGCGGAAGGGAGACCCAGTACTTC
>NA|TRBJ2-7|TRBV9|NA
CASSKGTGWSYEQYF
TGTGCCAGCAGCAAGGGAACAGGGTGGTCCTACGAGCAGTACTTC